This T cell receptor (beta chain) originates from a study of low-dose radiotherapy and immunotherapy resistance in tumors. On the study more broadly: For four cycles from cycle 1 day 1, patients took 300 mg oral aspirin daily.

This clonotype was observed many times. First-strand cDNA used TRAV- and TRBV-specific primers, covering alpha and beta chains. Using a constant-region primer together with a V-primer adapter, TCRs were subjected to roughly 18 PCR cycles of amplification. TCRdb used MiXCR to reprocess the reads, holding one entry per CDR3 protein. Among 35,000 to 50,000 distinct CDR3 sequences listed, about 20% were seen once. The time point is: after trial treatment. This sample's treatment: LDRT plus nivolumab, ipilimumab, low-dose cyclophosphamide and aspirin (RACIN trial). Donors, who were enrolled in a single-arm phase I dose-escalation trial, received nivolumab, ipilimumab, aspirin, low-dose cyclophosphamide and low-dose radiotherapy. Qualifying patients carried advanced solid tumors devoid of tumor-infiltrating lymphocytes. Trimming cost V 7 bases and J 1 base; bases outside gene matches: 9. CDR1 and CDR2 (germline): LNHDA, SQIVND (reference sequence). The CDR3 spans 15 residues.

The sequence came from a female donor with ovarian cancer. The rearrangement joins TRBV19 to TRBJ1-2; 7 bases fit TRBD1. This specimen was PBMCs, taken after low-dose radiotherapy plus immunotherapy. The DNA for the CDR3 is TGTGCCAGTACCCGACAGGGCTCTGTTAACTATGGCTACACCTTC. Amino acids: CASTRQGSVNYGYTF.